The present TCR beta chain was sequenced within a study of T cell changes during pregnancy in multiple sclerosis (dated 2019 in TCRdb). Looking at the study overall: The study looked at changes in the T cell repertoire across pregnancy in women with multiple sclerosis.

As concerns this clone: This clone's antigen is unknown. Per-base qualities were not stored, and no clone one base away is much larger.

The library was generated by the immunoSEQ multiplex PCR assay. This is the immuneACCESS table as TCRdb keeps it, with only in-frame sequences that have V and J called. A part of the clones is gone; compared with another copy, unresolved V genes explain less than half, and the rest is unexplained. This sample is represented by about 93,000 clones; around 94% of them were singletons. Jointly, the top ten make up just over 2% of the sample. For CDR1 and CDR2, the germline V gene lists MNHGY and SVAAGI. V loses 0 bases of germline sequence and J loses 4 bases, and the interval between the two ends is 12 bases. CDR3 length: 15 amino acids, cysteine to phenylalanine. Only CDR3 DNA remains: 45 bases, in frame from the first base.

The clonotype was recovered from a female donor with multiple sclerosis, enrolled in a pregnancy study. This specimen was peripheral blood, taken after pregnancy. The chain is made from TRBV6-9 and TRBJ1-2, with the D gene not confidently named. The CDR3 amino acid sequence is: CASSYSLLMSYGYTF. The nucleotide sequence is TGTGCCAGCAGTTATTCGCTCCTTATGAGCTATGGCTACACCTTC.